Listed below are T cell receptor beta chains from one sample, sequenced in a study of neurological immune-mediated disorders. TCRdb redid the calling of the 5' RACE reads with MiXCR, one entry per CDR3 protein. The data show over 45,000 distinct CDR3 sequences, with about 5% seen just once and approximately 1.3% held by the top ten. Input material: CD4+ T cells from blood. These receptors were obtained from a woman under 30 with multiple sclerosis. The CDR3 runs from the conserved cysteine through the conserved F or W. Each record gives: J gene, clone size, D gene, CDR3 length, V gene, CDR3 DNA, CDR3 protein. A D gene is named only where the DNA matches it firmly. The size of a clone is reported for some rows only, either as once, few or many, or as a class for expanded clones.

j_gene: TRBJ1-3; abundance: many; d_gene: .; len: 18; v_gene: TRBV14; CDR3nt: TGTGCCAGCAGCCAAGAAAGTCTGGTACTCAACTCTGGAAACACCATATATTTT; CDR3aa: CASSQESLVLNSGNTIYF
j_gene: TRBJ2-3; abundance: many; d_gene: .; len: 12; v_gene: TRBV20-1; CDR3nt: TGCAGTGCTAGAGATCAGGCCTATACGCAGTATTTT; CDR3aa: CSARDQAYTQYF
j_gene: TRBJ2-3; abundance: many; d_gene: .; len: 14; v_gene: TRBV9; CDR3nt: TGTGCCAGCAGCTCGCGGGCGGCGACGGATACGCAGTATTTT; CDR3aa: CASSSRAATDTQYF
j_gene: TRBJ2-1; abundance: .; d_gene: .; len: 16; v_gene: TRBV7-9; CDR3nt: TGTGCCAGCAGCCCATGGACAAGCAGCTCCTACAATGAGCAGTTCTTC; CDR3aa: CASSPWTSSSYNEQFF
j_gene: TRBJ2-3; abundance: few; d_gene: .; len: 13; v_gene: TRBV5-1; CDR3nt: TGCGCCAGCAGCTCACCAGTCGCAGATACGCAGTATTTT; CDR3aa: CASSSPVADTQYF
j_gene: TRBJ2-3; abundance: many; d_gene: TRBD2; len: 16; v_gene: TRBV7-2; CDR3nt: TGTGCCAGCAGTTACCAAAGCGGGAGCGGTGCAGATACGCAGTATTTT; CDR3aa: CASSYQSGSGADTQYF
j_gene: TRBJ1-2; abundance: many; d_gene: TRBD1; len: 14; v_gene: TRBV10-3; CDR3nt: TGTGCCATCAGTGCCTCGACAGGGGGCTATGGCTACACCTTC; CDR3aa: CAISASTGGYGYTF
j_gene: TRBJ2-3; abundance: many; d_gene: .; len: 17; v_gene: TRBV12-3/TRBV12-4; CDR3nt: TGTGCCAGCAGTTTTTCTTCCGTAGGGGTCGCGACAGATACGCAGTATTTT; CDR3aa: CASSFSSVGVATDTQYF
j_gene: TRBJ2-1; abundance: .; d_gene: TRBD2; len: 15; v_gene: TRBV20-1; CDR3nt: TGCAGTGCTAGAGGGTGGACTAGCGGACACAATGAGCAGTTCTTC; CDR3aa: CSARGWTSGHNEQFF
j_gene: TRBJ1-6; abundance: many; d_gene: .; len: 12; v_gene: TRBV9; CDR3nt: TGTGCCAGCAGCGTCCTCCATTCACCCCTCCACTTT; CDR3aa: CASSVLHSPLHF
j_gene: TRBJ2-3; abundance: many; d_gene: .; len: 17; v_gene: TRBV7-7; CDR3nt: TGTGCTAGCAGCTTGTCCTTAGGGGGGAGAAACACAGATACGCAGTATTTT; CDR3aa: CASSLSLGGRNTDTQYF
j_gene: TRBJ2-5; abundance: many; d_gene: .; len: 13; v_gene: TRBV9; CDR3nt: TGTGCCAGCAGCGTAGACTGGCAAGAGACCCAGTACTTC; CDR3aa: CASSVDWQETQYF
j_gene: TRBJ2-7; abundance: many; d_gene: TRBD2; len: 14; v_gene: TRBV6-5; CDR3nt: TGTGCCAGTGCCCGGGACTATACGTCCTACGAGCAGTACTTC; CDR3aa: CASARDYTSYEQYF
j_gene: TRBJ1-2; abundance: many; d_gene: .; len: 14; v_gene: TRBV28; CDR3nt: TGTGCCAGCAGCCCAGGGTCGTGGAACTATGGCTACACCTTC; CDR3aa: CASSPGSWNYGYTF
j_gene: TRBJ1-5; abundance: many; d_gene: TRBD1; len: 15; v_gene: TRBV15; CDR3nt: TGTGCCACCAGCAGAGAGCAGGGGGCAACACAGCCCCAGCATTTT; CDR3aa: CATSREQGATQPQHF
j_gene: TRBJ2-7; abundance: many; d_gene: .; len: 12; v_gene: TRBV5-6; CDR3nt: TGTGCCAGCAGCTTGTCTCGCTACGAGCAGTACTTC; CDR3aa: CASSLSRYEQYF
j_gene: TRBJ2-7; abundance: many; d_gene: TRBD2; len: 15; v_gene: TRBV7-9; CDR3nt: TGTGCCAGCAGCTTAGACCGGGGACTAGTCTACGAGCAGTACTTC; CDR3aa: CASSLDRGLVYEQYF
j_gene: TRBJ2-5; abundance: many; d_gene: TRBD2; len: 17; v_gene: TRBV3-1; CDR3nt: TGTGCCAGCAGCCCCGGGTGGAGCGGGGGGGCGTTGGAGACCCAGTACTTC; CDR3aa: CASSPGWSGGALETQYF
j_gene: TRBJ2-1; abundance: few; d_gene: .; len: 9; v_gene: TRBV5-1; CDR3nt: TGCGCCAGCGGGAGTGAGCAGTTCTTC; CDR3aa: CASGSEQFF
j_gene: TRBJ1-6; abundance: many; d_gene: .; len: 17; v_gene: TRBV9; CDR3nt: TGTGCCAGCAGCACCCGACAGATAACCGAACCCAATTCACCCCTCCACTTT; CDR3aa: CASSTRQITEPNSPLHF
j_gene: TRBJ1-5; abundance: many; d_gene: TRBD1; len: 15; v_gene: TRBV12-3/TRBV12-4; CDR3nt: TGTGCCAGCAAAGAAACAGGGGCAGCCAATCAGCCCCAGCATTTT; CDR3aa: CASKETGAANQPQHF
j_gene: TRBJ2-7; abundance: many; d_gene: .; len: 17; v_gene: TRBV5-1; CDR3nt: TGCGCCAGCGGCCAGACTATGTCGGGACCAAGTTTCTACGAGCAGTACTTC; CDR3aa: CASGQTMSGPSFYEQYF
j_gene: TRBJ2-1; abundance: many; d_gene: TRBD1; len: 19; v_gene: TRBV20-1; CDR3nt: TGCAGTGCTAGAGGTGGGGGGACAGGGGGCGATCTGAATAACAATGAGCAGTTCTTC; CDR3aa: CSARGGGTGGDLNNNEQFF
j_gene: TRBJ2-3; abundance: many; d_gene: TRBD2; len: 18; v_gene: TRBV20-1; CDR3nt: TGCAGTGCGCCCGAGGGGACTAGCGGGAGATGGGGCACAGATACGCAGTATTTT; CDR3aa: CSAPEGTSGRWGTDTQYF
j_gene: TRBJ2-1; abundance: many; d_gene: .; len: 11; v_gene: TRBV5-1; CDR3nt: TGCGCCAGCAGCTTTCGGACAGAGGTACTCTTC; CDR3aa: CASSFRTEVLF
j_gene: TRBJ1-6; abundance: many; d_gene: TRBD1; len: 15; v_gene: TRBV5-5; CDR3nt: TGTGCCAGCAGCAGCCGACAGGGGATCAATTCACCCCTCCACTTT; CDR3aa: CASSSRQGINSPLHF
j_gene: TRBJ1-2; abundance: many; d_gene: TRBD1; len: 15; v_gene: TRBV12-3/TRBV12-4; CDR3nt: TGTGCCAGCAGTGCTTGGACAGGGGGTAACTATGGCTACACCTTC; CDR3aa: CASSAWTGGNYGYTF